The entry below gives a single T cell receptor (beta chain) sequence along with its context. Its antigen is unidentified. The CDR3 is 14 residues long. Germline CDR1 is SEHNR and CDR2 is FQNEAQ (reference sequence). Deletions cut 4 bases from V and 5 bases from J, with 14 bases between. Clones were sequenced by immunoSEQ multiplex PCR, and TCRdb holds only the in-frame ones, with some missing. The sample shows 200,000 or so clones, 94% of them seen only once. The entry originates in a study of T cell responses to AZD1222 COVID-19 vaccine. Study-level points and caveats: It was only a handful of AZD1222 recipients who were seropositive at baseline. Reportedly, nearly half the spike-specific TCRs target unmutated variant regions.

This rearrangement joins TRBV7-9 to TRBJ1-2; tentatively, D is TRBD1 (5 bases). This TCR derives from an adult in good health. Sequenced here: peripheral blood, sampled on day 0 of AZD1222 vaccination. The CDR3 region is CASSSPGRRYGYTF. In nucleotides, the CDR3 is TGTGCCAGCAGCTCGCCGGGACGGCGATATGGCTACACCTTC. Full variable domain (remainder filled in from reference TRBV7-9 and TRBJ1-2): DTGVSQNPRHKITKRGQNVTFRCDPISEHNRLYWYRQTLGQGPEFLTYFQNEAQLEKSRLLSDRFSAERPKGSFSTLEIQRTEQGDSAMYLCASSSPGRRYGYTFGSGTRLTVV.